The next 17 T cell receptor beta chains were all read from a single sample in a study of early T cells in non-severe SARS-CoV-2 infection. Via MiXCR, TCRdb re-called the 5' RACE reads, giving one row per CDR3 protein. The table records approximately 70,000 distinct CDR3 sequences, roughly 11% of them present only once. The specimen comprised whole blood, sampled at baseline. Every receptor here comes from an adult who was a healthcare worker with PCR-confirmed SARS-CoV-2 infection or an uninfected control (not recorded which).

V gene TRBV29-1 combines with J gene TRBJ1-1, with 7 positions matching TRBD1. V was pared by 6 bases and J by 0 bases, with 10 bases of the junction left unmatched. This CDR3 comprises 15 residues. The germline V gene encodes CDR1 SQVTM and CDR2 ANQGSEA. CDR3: CSVPRQGILNTEAFF. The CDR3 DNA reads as TGCAGCGTCCCTCGACAGGGAATATTGAACACTGAAGCTTTCTTT.

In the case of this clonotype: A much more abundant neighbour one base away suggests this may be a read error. Here the CDR3 reads CASSQGGYGELFF. In nucleotides, the CDR3 is TGTGCCAGCAGCCAAGGGGGCTACGGGGAGCTGTTTTTT. The genes are TRBV3-1 and TRBJ2-2; TRBD1 is a possible D gene (5 bases). V was shortened by 1 base and J by 7 bases, with 7 bases between the two germline ends. The CDR3 length is 13 residues. From germline, CDR1 is LGHDT and CDR2 YNNKEL (reference sequence). Complete variable domain (other parts from reference TRBV3-1 and TRBJ2-2): DTAVSQTPKYLVTQMGNDKSIKCEQNLGHDTMYWYKQDSKKFLKIMFSYNNKELIINETVPNRFSPKSPDKAHLNLHINSLELGDSAVYFCASSQGGYGELFFGEGSRLTVL.

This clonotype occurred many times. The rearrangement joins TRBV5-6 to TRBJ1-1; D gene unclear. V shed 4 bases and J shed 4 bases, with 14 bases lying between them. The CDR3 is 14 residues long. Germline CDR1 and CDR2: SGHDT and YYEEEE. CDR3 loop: CASSNGPLGTEAFF. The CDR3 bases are TGTGCCAGCAGCAACGGGCCCCTGGGCACTGAAGCTTTCTTT.

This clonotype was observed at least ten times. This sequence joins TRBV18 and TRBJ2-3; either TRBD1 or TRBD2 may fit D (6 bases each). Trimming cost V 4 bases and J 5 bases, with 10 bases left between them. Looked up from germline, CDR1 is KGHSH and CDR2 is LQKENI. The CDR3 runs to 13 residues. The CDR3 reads CASSLGGRDTQYF. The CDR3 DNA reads TGTGCCAGCTCACTCGGGGGCAGAGATACGCAGTATTTT.

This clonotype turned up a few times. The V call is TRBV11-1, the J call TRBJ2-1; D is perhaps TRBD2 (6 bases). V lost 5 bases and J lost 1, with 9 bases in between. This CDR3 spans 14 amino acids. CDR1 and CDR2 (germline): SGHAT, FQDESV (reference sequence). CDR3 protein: CASSQGRSYNEQFF. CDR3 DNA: TGTGCCAGCAGCCAAGGGAGGTCCTACAATGAGCAGTTCTTC.

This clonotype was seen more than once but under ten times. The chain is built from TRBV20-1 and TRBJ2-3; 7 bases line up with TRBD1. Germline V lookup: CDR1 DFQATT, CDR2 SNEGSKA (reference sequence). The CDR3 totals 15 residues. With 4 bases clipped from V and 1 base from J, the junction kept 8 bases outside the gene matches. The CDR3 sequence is CSAMRTGTGTDTQYF. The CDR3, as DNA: TGCAGTGCTATGAGAACCGGGACAGGCACAGATACGCAGTATTTT.

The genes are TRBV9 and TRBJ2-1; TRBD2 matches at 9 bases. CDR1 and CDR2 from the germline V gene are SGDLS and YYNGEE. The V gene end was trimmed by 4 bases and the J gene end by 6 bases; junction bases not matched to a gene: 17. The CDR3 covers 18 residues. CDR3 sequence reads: CASSTTATGGRVGNEQFF. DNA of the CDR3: TGTGCCAGCAGCACAACTGCGACTGGCGGGAGGGTCGGCAATGAGCAGTTCTTC.

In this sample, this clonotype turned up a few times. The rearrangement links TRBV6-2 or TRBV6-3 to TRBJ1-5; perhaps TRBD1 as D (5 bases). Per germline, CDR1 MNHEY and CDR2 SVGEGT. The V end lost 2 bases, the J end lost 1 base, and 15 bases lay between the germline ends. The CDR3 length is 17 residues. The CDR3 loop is CASSYPFVGVSNQPQHF. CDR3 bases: TGTGCCAGCAGTTACCCTTTCGTAGGGGTGAGCAATCAGCCCCAGCATTTT.

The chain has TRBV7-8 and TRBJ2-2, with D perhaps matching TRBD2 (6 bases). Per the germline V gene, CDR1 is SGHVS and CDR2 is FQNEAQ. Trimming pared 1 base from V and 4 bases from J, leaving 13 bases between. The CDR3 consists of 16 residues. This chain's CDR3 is CASSLVAGRPTGELFF. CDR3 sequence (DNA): TGTGCCAGCAGCTTAGTGGCGGGGCGACCCACCGGGGAGCTGTTTTTT.

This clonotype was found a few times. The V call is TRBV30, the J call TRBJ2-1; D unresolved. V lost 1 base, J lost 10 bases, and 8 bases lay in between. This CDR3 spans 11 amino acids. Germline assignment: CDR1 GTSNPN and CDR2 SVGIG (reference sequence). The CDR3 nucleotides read TGTGCCTGGAGTGAGCTGGGCGAGCAGTTCTTC. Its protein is CAWSELGEQFF.

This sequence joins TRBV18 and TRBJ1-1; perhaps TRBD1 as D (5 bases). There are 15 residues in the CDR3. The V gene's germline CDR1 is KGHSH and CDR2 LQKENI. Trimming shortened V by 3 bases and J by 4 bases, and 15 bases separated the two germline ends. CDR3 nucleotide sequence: TGTGCCAGCTCACCCCGGGGAGGGGAGAGCACTGAAGCTTTCTTT. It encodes CASSPRGGESTEAFF.

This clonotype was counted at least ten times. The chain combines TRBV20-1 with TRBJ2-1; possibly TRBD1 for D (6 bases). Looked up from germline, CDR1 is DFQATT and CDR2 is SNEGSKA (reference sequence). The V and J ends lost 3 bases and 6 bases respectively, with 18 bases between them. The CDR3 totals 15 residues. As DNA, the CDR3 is TGCAGTGCTAGGCCCGGACAGATTTTCTTCAATGAGCAGTTCTTC. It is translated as CSARPGQIFFNEQFF.

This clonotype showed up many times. The DNA of the CDR3 is TGCAGTGCTAGGGGACGGGTGTACGAGCAGTACTTC. It encodes CSARGRVYEQYF. The chain recombines TRBV20-1 with TRBJ2-7; D is perhaps TRBD1 or TRBD2 (5 bases each). V dropped 3 bases and J dropped 4 bases, with 10 bases sitting between them. The CDR3 has 12 residues. The germline CDR1 and CDR2 sequences are DFQATT and SNEGSKA (reference sequence).

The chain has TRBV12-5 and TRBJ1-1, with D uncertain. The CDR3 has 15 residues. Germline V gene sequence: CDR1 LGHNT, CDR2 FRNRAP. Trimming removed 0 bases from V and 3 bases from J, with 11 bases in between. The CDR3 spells CASGLVLTGDTEAFF. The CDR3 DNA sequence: TGTGCTAGTGGTTTGGTACTTACTGGGGACACTGAAGCTTTCTTT.

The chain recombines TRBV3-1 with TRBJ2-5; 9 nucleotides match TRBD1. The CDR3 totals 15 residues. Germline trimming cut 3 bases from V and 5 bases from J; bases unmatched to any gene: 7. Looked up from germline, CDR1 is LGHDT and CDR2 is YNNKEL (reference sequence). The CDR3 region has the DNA TGTGCCAGCAGCCATCCCGGGACAGGGCGGGAGACCCAGTACTTC. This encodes CASSHPGTGRETQYF.

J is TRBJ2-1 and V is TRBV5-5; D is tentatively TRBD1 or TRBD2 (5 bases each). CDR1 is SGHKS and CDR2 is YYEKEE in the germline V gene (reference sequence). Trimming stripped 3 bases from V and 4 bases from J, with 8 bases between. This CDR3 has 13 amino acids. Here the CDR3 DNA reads TGTGCCAGCAGCTGGGGACCGTACAATGAGCAGTTCTTC. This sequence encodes CASSWGPYNEQFF.

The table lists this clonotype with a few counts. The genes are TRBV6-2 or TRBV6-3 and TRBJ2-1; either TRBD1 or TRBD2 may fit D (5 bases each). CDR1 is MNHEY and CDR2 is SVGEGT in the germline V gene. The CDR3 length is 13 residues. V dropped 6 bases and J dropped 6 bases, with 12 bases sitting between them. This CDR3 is CASRGSGSNEQFF. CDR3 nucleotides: TGTGCCAGCAGGGGTTCAGGGAGCAATGAGCAGTTCTTC.